Sequencing of this T cell receptor beta chain was carried out in a study of blood T cell repertoires in COVID-19. About the research overall: The origin of the acute and convalescent COVID-19 samples was the United States, Italy and Spain. The analysed material was cDNA or gDNA that came from T cells, B-cell-depleted T cells, or PBMCs.

V dropped 2 bases and J dropped 2; count of bases not matched to a gene: 9. The CDR3 is 17 amino acids. Germline V lookup: CDR1 MNHNS, CDR2 SASEGT. As handled by the study authors: Counts of nucleated cells, estimated from reference gene primer amplification, were obtained. Here immunoSEQ multiplex PCR was the method, and the copy in TCRdb shows in-frame clones only, minus some. The DNA gave D and trimming, while V, J and clone size come from that table. This sample has some 260,000 clones, with under 85% found just once. The sequence derives from a woman between 40 and 50 years old with active or convalescent COVID-19. Sequences were obtained from peripheral blood. The chain recombines TRBV6-1 with TRBJ1-2, with 9 bases aligning to TRBD1. This chain's CDR3 is CASSERNRGRPNYGYTF. The CDR3, as DNA: TGTGCCAGCAGTGAACGGAACAGGGGGCGTCCCAACTATGGCTACACCTTC.